The source of this T cell receptor (beta chain) is a study of shared clonotypes between healthy human individuals. Study-wide results and limits: A reduction in generation probabilities was seen for non-shared clonotypes relative to those shared by all four donors. Expectations were that clonotype sharing among donors would be affected by sequencing depth.

CDR1 SGDLS and CDR2 YYNGEE come from the germline V gene. With V trimmed by 1 base and J by 2 bases, 3 bases remained unmatched. CDR3 size: 16 residues. As concerns this clone: Its matching antigen is unknown. Other DNA variants within this sample encode the same CDR3.

Clones were sequenced by immunoSEQ multiplex PCR, and TCRdb holds only the in-frame ones, with some missing. Of 2 million to 2.5 million clones in the sample, approximately 93% were seen once. The chain couples TRBV9 to TRBJ2-1; 10 bases are shared with TRBD2. The TCR originated in a man between 18 and 29 years old in good health. Some clones in this sample may be carry-over from other donors' samples. Sequenced input: naive CD4+ T cells from PBMCs. Subset: CD45RA+ positively selected. CDR3 region: CASSVTGTSAYNEQFF. In nucleotides, the CDR3 is TGTGCCAGCAGCGTAACCGGGACTAGCGCCTACAATGAGCAGTTCTTC.